The sequence of this TCR beta chain was determined in a study of T cell responses to AZD1222 COVID-19 vaccine. With 4 bases removed from V and 4 bases from J, the gap between germline ends came to 10 bases. The CDR3 loop spans 12 amino acids. Germline CDR1 and CDR2: GTSNPN and SVGIG (reference sequence). The assay was immunoSEQ multiplex PCR, and TCRdb's table has in-frame clones only and misses some. The sample lists under 130,000 clones, 82% occurring once. The chain recombines TRBV30 with TRBJ2-5, with D tentatively TRBD1 or TRBD2 (5 bases each). The starting material was peripheral blood, obtained on day 0 of AZD1222 vaccination. The TCR comes from an adult in good health. CDR3 loop: CAWNSGRETQYF. The CDR3 region has the DNA TGTGCCTGGAATTCAGGGAGAGAGACCCAGTACTTC.